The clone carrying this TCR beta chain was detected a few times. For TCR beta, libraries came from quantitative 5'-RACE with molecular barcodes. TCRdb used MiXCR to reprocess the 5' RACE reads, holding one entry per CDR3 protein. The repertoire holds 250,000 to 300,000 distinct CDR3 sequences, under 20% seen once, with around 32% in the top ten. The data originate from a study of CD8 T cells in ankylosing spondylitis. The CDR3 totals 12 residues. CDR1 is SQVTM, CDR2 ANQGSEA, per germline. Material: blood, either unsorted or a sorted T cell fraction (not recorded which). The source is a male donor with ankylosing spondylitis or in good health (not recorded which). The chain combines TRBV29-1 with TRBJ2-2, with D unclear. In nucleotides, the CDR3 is TGCAGTTTGAGGCGGAACACCGGGGAGCTGTTTTTT. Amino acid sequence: CSLRRNTGELFF.